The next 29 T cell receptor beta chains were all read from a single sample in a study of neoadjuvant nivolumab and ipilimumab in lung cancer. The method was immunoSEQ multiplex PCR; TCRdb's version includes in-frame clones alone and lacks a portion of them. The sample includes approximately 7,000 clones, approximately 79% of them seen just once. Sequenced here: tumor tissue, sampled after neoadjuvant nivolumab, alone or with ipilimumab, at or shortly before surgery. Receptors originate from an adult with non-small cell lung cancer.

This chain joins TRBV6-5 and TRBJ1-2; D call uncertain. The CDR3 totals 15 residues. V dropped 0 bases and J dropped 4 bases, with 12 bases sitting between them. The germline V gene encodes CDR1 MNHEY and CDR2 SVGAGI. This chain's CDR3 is CASSYSGRRGYGYTF. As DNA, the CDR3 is TGTGCCAGCAGTTACTCGGGTAGGAGAGGCTATGGCTACACCTTC.

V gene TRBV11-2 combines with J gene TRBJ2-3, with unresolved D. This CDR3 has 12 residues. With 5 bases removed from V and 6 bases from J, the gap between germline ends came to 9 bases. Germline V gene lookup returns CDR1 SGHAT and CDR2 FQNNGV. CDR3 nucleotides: TGTGCCAGCAGCCTAAAGAGGGATACGCAGTATTTT. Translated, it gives CASSLKRDTQYF.

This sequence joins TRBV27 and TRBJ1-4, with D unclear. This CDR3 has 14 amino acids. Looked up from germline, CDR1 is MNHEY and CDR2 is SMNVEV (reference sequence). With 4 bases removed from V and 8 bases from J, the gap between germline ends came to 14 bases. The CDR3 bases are TGTGCCAGCAGTTACCGGGCCCTGGGGGAAAAACTGTTTTTT. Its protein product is CASSYRALGEKLFF.

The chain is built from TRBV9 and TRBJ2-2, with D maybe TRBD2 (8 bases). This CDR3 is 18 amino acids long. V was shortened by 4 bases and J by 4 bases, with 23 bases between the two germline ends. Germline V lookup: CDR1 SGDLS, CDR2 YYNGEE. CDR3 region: CASSPQGGREASTGELFF. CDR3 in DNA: TGTGCCAGCAGCCCCCAGGGGGGGCGGGAGGCGAGCACCGGGGAGCTGTTTTTT.

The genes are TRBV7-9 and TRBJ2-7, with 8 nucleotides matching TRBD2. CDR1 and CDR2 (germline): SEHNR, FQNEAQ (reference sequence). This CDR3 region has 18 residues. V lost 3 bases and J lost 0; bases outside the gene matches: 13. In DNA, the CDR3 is TGTGCCAGCAGCTTTCCACCTTTACTAGCGGCATTCTCCTACGAGCAGTACTTC. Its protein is CASSFPPLLAAFSYEQYF.

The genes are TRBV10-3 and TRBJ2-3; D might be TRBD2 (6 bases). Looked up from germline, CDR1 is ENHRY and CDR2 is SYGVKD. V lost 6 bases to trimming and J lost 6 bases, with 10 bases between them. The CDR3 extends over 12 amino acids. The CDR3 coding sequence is TGTGCCATCAGAGGGAGGTCGGATACGCAGTATTTT. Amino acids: CAIRGRSDTQYF.

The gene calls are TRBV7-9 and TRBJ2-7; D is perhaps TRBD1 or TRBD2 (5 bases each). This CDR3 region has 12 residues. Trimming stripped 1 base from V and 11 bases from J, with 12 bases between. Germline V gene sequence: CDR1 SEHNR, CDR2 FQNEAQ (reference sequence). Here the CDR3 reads CASSLEGTREYF. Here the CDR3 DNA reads TGTGCCAGCAGCTTAGAAGGGACCAGGGAGTACTTC. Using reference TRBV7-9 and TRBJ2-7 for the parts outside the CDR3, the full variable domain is DTGVSQNPRHKITKRGQNVTFRCDPISEHNRLYWYRQTLGQGPEFLTYFQNEAQLEKSRLLSDRFSAERPKGSFSTLEIQRTEQGDSAMYLCASSLEGTREYFGPGTRLTVT.

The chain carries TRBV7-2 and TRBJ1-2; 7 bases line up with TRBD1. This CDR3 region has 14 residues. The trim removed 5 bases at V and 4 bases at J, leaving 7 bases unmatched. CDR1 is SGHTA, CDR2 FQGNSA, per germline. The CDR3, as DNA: TGTGCCAGCAGCCTTGGGACAGACATCTATGGCTACACCTTC. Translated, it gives CASSLGTDIYGYTF.

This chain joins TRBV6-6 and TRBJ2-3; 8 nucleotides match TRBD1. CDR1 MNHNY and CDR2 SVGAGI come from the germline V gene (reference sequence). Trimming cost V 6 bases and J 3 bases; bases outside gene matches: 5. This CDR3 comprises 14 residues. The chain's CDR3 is CASRWGQETDTQYF. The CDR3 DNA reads TGTGCCAGCAGGTGGGGACAGGAGACAGATACGCAGTATTTT.

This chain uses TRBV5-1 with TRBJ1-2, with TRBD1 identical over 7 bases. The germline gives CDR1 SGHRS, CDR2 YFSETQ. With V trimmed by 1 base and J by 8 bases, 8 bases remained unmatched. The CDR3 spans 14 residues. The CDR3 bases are TGCGCCAGCAGCTTGCGGCCAGGGGGGCTCGGCTACACCTTC. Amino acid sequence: CASSLRPGGLGYTF.

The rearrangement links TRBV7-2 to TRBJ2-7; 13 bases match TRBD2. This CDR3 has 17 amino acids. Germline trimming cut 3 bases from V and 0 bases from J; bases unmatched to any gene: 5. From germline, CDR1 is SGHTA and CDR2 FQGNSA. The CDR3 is CASSLGLAGRTSYEQYF. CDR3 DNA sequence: TGTGCCAGCAGCTTGGGACTAGCGGGGCGTACCTCCTACGAGCAGTACTTC.

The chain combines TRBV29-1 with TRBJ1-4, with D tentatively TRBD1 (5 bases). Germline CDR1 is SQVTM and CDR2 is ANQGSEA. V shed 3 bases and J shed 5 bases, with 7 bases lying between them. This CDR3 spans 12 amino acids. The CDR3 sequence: CSVETDNEKLFF. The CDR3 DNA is TGCAGCGTTGAGACAGACAATGAAAAACTGTTTTTT.

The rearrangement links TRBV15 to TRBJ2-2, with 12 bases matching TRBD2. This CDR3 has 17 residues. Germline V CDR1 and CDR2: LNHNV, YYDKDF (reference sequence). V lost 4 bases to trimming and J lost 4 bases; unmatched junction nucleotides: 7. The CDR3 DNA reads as TGTGCCACCAGCATAGGGACTAGCGGGTATGGCACCGGGGAGCTGTTTTTT. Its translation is CATSIGTSGYGTGELFF.

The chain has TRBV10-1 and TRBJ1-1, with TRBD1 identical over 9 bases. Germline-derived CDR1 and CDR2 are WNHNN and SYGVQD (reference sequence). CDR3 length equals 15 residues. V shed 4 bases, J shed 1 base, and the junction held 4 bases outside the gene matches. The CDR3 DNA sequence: TGCGCCAGCAGTGGGGACAGGGAAGAGAACACTGAAGCTTTCTTT. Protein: CASSGDREENTEAFF.

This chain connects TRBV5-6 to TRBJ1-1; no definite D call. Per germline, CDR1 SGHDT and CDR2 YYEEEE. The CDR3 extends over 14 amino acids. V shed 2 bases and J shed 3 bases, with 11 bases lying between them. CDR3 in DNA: TGTGCCAGCAGCTTAATATTCGAGTACACTGAAGCTTTCTTT. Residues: CASSLIFEYTEAFF. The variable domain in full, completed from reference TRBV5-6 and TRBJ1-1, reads DAGVTQSPTHLIKTRGQQVTLRCSPKSGHDTVSWYQQALGQGPQFIFQYYEEEERQRGNFPDRFSGHQFPNYSSELNVNALLLGDSALYLCASSLIFEYTEAFFGQGTRLTVV.

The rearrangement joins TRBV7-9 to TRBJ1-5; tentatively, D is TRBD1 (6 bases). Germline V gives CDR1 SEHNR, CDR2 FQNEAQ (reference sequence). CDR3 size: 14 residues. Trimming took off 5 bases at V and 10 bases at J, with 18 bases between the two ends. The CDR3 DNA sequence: TGTGCCAGCAGCCCAGGACAGACTTTTTCACCCCAGCATTTT. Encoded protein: CASSPGQTFSPQHF. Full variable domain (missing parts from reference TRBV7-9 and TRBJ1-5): DTGVSQNPRHKITKRGQNVTFRCDPISEHNRLYWYRQTLGQGPEFLTYFQNEAQLEKSRLLSDRFSAERPKGSFSTLEIQRTEQGDSAMYLCASSPGQTFSPQHFGDGTRLSIL.

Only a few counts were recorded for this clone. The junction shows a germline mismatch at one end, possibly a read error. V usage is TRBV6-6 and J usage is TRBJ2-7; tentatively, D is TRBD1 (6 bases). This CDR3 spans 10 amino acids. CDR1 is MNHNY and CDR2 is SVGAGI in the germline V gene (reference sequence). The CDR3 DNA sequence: TGCTCTTCAGGGGCCACCGAGCAGTACTTC. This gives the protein CSSGATEQYF.

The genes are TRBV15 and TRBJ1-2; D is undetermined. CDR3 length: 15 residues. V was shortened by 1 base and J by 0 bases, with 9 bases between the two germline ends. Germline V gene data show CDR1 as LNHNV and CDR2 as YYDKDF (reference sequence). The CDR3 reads CATSRVPVANYGYTF. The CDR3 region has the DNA TGTGCCACCAGCAGAGTCCCAGTAGCTAACTATGGCTACACCTTC.

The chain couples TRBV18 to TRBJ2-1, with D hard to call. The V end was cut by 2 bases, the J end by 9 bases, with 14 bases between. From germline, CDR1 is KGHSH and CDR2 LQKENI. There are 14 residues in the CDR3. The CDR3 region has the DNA TGTGCCAGCTCACCATTAGACATACTCGGTGAGCAGTTCTTC. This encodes CASSPLDILGEQFF.

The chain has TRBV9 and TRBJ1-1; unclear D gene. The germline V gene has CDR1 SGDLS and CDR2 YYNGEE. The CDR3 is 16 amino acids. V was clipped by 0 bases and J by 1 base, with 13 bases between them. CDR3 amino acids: CASSVGDGWGNTEAFF. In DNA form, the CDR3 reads TGTGCCAGCAGCGTAGGGGATGGGTGGGGGAACACTGAAGCTTTCTTT.

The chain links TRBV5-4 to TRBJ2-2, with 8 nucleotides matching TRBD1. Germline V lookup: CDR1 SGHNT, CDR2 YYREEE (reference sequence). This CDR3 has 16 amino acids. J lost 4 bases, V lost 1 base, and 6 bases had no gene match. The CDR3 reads CASSLHNRGATGELFF. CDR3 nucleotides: TGTGCCAGCAGCTTGCACAACAGGGGGGCCACCGGGGAGCTGTTTTTT.

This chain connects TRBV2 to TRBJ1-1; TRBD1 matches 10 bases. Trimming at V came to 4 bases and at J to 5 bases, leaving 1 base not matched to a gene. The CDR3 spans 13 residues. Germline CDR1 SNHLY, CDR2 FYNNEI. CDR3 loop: CASSGDRGTEAFF. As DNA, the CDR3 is TGTGCCAGCAGTGGGGACAGGGGTACTGAAGCTTTCTTT.

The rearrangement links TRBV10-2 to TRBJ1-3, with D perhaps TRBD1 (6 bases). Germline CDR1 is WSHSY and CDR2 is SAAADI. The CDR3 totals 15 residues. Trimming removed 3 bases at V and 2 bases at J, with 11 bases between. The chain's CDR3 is CASSEITGTGNTIYF. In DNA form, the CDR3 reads TGCGCCAGCAGTGAAATAACAGGGACTGGAAACACCATATATTTT.

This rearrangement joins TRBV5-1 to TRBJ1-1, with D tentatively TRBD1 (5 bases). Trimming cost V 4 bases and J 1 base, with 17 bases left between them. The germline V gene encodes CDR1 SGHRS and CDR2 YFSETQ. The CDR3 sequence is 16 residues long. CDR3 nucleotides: TGCGCCAGCAGCATGGAAGTGGGGCCGAAGAACACTGAAGCTTTCTTT. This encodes CASSMEVGPKNTEAFF.

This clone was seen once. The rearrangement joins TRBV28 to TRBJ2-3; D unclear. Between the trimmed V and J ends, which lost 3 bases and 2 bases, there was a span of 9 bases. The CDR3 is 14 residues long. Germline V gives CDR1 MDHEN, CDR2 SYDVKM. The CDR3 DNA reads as TGTGCCAGCAGTTTTGACGGAGCCACAGATACGCAGTATTTT. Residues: CASSFDGATDTQYF.

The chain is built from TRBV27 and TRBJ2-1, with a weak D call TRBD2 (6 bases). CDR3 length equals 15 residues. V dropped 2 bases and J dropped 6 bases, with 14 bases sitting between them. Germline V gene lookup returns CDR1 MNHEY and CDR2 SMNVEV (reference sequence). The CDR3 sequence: CASSLMGGFSNEQFF. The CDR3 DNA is TGTGCCAGCAGTTTAATGGGGGGATTTTCCAATGAGCAGTTCTTC.

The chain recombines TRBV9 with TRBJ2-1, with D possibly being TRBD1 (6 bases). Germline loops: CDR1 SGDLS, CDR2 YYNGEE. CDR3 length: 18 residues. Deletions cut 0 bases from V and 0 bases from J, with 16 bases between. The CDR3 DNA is TGTGCCAGCAGCGTAGACCCCAAACAGGGCAGCTCCTACAATGAGCAGTTCTTC. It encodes CASSVDPKQGSSYNEQFF.

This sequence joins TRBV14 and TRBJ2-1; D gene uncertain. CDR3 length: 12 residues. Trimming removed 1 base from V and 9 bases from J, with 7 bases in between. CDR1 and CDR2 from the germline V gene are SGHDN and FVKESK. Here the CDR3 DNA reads TGTGCCAGCAGCCAAGGAGCTTTTGAGCAGTTCTTC. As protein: CASSQGAFEQFF. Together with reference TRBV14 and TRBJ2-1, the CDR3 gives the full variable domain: EAGVTQFPSHSVIEKGQTVTLRCDPISGHDNLYWYRRVMGKEIKFLLHFVKESKQDESGMPNNRFLAERTGGTYSTLKVQPAELEDSGVYFCASSQGAFEQFFGPGTRLTVL.

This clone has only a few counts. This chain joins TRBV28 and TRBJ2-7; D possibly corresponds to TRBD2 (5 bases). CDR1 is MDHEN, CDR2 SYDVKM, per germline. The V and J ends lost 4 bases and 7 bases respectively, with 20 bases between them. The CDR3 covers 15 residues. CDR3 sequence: CASSSPGRPPGEQYF. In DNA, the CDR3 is TGTGCCAGCAGTTCCCCCGGGCGCCCGCCGGGGGAGCAGTACTTC. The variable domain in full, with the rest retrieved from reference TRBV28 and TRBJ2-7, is DVKVTQSSRYLVKRTGEKVFLECVQDMDHENMFWYRQDPGLGLRLIYFSYDVKMKEKGDIPEGYSVSREKKERFSLILESASTNQTSMYLCASSSPGRPPGEQYFGPGTRLTVT.